This T cell receptor (beta chain) was found in a study of OX40 agonist ivuxolimab in advanced cancers. General study results and limits: Clonal expansion was seen in CD4+ and CD8+ blood T cells by week 6 at 0.1 to 3.0 mg/kg. Antigen specificity remained undetermined for the expanded peripheral T cells. Expanded clones were, on average, more numerous among CD8+ T cells than CD4+.

With respect to this clone: Its antigen remains unknown.

Measured with immunoSEQ multiplex PCR; TCRdb has only the in-frame clones, and not every one. This sample has about 80,000 clones; 75% to 90% occur once, and the top ten carry 2% to 2.5%. The germline V gene encodes CDR1 MNHNY and CDR2 SVGAGI (reference sequence). V lost 1 base, J lost 3 bases, and 10 bases lay in between. This CDR3 has 15 residues. V and J are TRBV6-6 and TRBJ1-3; D perhaps matches TRBD1 (6 bases). The clonotype originates from an adult with an advanced solid tumor such as melanoma, head and neck, liver or kidney cancer. The source material was CD4+ or CD8+ T cells sorted from blood, sampled in a trial of the OX40 agonist ivuxolimab. The chain's CDR3 is CASSYFTGYGNTIYF. DNA of the CDR3: TGTGCCAGCAGTTACTTTACAGGGTATGGAAACACCATATATTTT.